Listed below are T cell receptor beta chains from one sample, sequenced in a study of control samples from healthy donors and cancer patients. The table came from immunoSEQ multiplex PCR; TCRdb's copy has only in-frame clones and leaves some out. The sample has about 150,000 clones; 94% are singletons. Sequenced input: blood. Receptors were obtained from a man aged 40-55 years in good health. The CDR3 runs from the conserved cysteine through the conserved F or W. Each record gives: D gene, J gene, clone size, V gene, CDR3 DNA, CDR3 protein. D genes are given only for firm matches. Rows give clone size only sometimes, using once, few, many, or a class for an expanded clone.

d_call: TRBD1; j_call: TRBJ1-2; clone_size: .; v_call: TRBV3-1/TRBV3-2; cdr3_nt: TGTGCCAGCAGCCAACGGCGGACAGGGGGCTTGGGAAACTATGGCTACACCTTC; cdr3_aa: CASSQRRTGGLGNYGYTF
d_call: TRBD1; j_call: TRBJ2-3; clone_size: .; v_call: TRBV4-3; cdr3_nt: TGCGCCAGCAGCCAACTTGGGACAGTTTTCACAGATACGCAGTATTTT; cdr3_aa: CASSQLGTVFTDTQYF
d_call: .; j_call: TRBJ1-6; clone_size: .; v_call: TRBV9; cdr3_nt: TGTGCCAGCAGCGTAGAGGGAGGGGGTTTGAGAGATTCACCCCTCCACTTT; cdr3_aa: CASSVEGGGLRDSPLHF
d_call: TRBD1; j_call: TRBJ2-2; clone_size: .; v_call: TRBV19; cdr3_nt: TGTGCCAGTCACCAGGGGGCCGGGGAGCTGTTTTTT; cdr3_aa: CASHQGAGELFF
d_call: TRBD1; j_call: TRBJ1-5; clone_size: .; v_call: TRBV4-1; cdr3_nt: TGCGCCAGCAGCCAACAGGGGGCGGGTCAGCCCCAGCATTTT; cdr3_aa: CASSQQGAGQPQHF
d_call: .; j_call: TRBJ1-1; clone_size: .; v_call: TRBV10-2; cdr3_nt: TGCGCCAGCAGTGACCATGAAGCTTTCTTT; cdr3_aa: CASSDHEAFF
d_call: .; j_call: TRBJ1-4; clone_size: .; v_call: TRBV7-6; cdr3_nt: TGTGCCAGCAGCGCTAGCCCCAACGACCGAGGGTGGTCTAATGAAAAACTGTTTTTT; cdr3_aa: CASSASPNDRGWSNEKLFF
d_call: TRBD1; j_call: TRBJ1-6; clone_size: .; v_call: TRBV7-8; cdr3_nt: TGTGCCAGCAGCCCGACAGGGAGGTCACCCCTCCACTTT; cdr3_aa: CASSPTGRSPLHF
d_call: .; j_call: TRBJ1-1; clone_size: .; v_call: TRBV6-5; cdr3_nt: TGTGCCAGCAGTTACTCTGGGGGCAACACTGAAGCTTTCTTT; cdr3_aa: CASSYSGGNTEAFF
d_call: .; j_call: TRBJ1-5; clone_size: .; v_call: TRBV12-3/TRBV12-4; cdr3_nt: TGTGCCAGCAGTTTAGGGGGGGGACAGCCCCAGCATTTT; cdr3_aa: CASSLGGGQPQHF
d_call: .; j_call: TRBJ1-5; clone_size: .; v_call: TRBV12-3/TRBV12-4; cdr3_nt: TGTGCCAGCACGATCGATCGTCAGCCCCAGCATTTT; cdr3_aa: CASTIDRQPQHF
d_call: TRBD1; j_call: TRBJ1-5; clone_size: .; v_call: TRBV6-1; cdr3_nt: TGTGCCAGCAGTGAAATTGCAGGGGGCGATCAGCCCCAGCATTTT; cdr3_aa: CASSEIAGGDQPQHF
d_call: .; j_call: TRBJ1-1; clone_size: once; v_call: TRBV30; cdr3_nt: TGTGCACAGATGAAACCAGGTTGGAACACTGAAGCTTTCTTT; cdr3_aa: CAQMKPGWNTEAFF
d_call: .; j_call: TRBJ1-4; clone_size: once; v_call: TRBV30; cdr3_nt: TGTGCCTGGAGTGTGACAGCGTTTAATGAAAAACTGTTTTTT; cdr3_aa: CAWSVTAFNEKLFF
d_call: .; j_call: TRBJ1-2; clone_size: .; v_call: TRBV5-1; cdr3_nt: TGCGCCAGCAGCTTGGAGACCGTCTGGGGCTACACCTTC; cdr3_aa: CASSLETVWGYTF
d_call: .; j_call: TRBJ2-7; clone_size: .; v_call: TRBV14; cdr3_nt: TGTGCCAGCAGCCAATTGACGGCAGGGACCTACGAGCAGTACTTC; cdr3_aa: CASSQLTAGTYEQYF
d_call: .; j_call: TRBJ1-5; clone_size: .; v_call: TRBV19; cdr3_nt: TGTGCCAGTAGTCCCACCGGGACGCAACGGCAGCCCCAGCATTTT; cdr3_aa: CASSPTGTQRQPQHF
d_call: TRBD1; j_call: TRBJ2-7; clone_size: .; v_call: TRBV5-4; cdr3_nt: TGTGCCAGCAAAATCAGGGGGACGGCCGAGCAGTACTTC; cdr3_aa: CASKIRGTAEQYF
d_call: .; j_call: TRBJ2-7; clone_size: .; v_call: TRBV5-1; cdr3_nt: TGCGCCAGCAGCTTGGACGGTTCCTACGAGCAGTACTTC; cdr3_aa: CASSLDGSYEQYF
d_call: .; j_call: TRBJ1-2; clone_size: .; v_call: TRBV3-1/TRBV3-2; cdr3_nt: TGTGCCAGCAGCTTCCGACAGACCCGCTATGGCTACACCTTC; cdr3_aa: CASSFRQTRYGYTF
d_call: TRBD1; j_call: TRBJ1-5; clone_size: once; v_call: TRBV4-1; cdr3_nt: TGCGCCAGCAGCCAAGGACAGGGGAGCAATCAGCCCCAGCATTTT; cdr3_aa: CASSQGQGSNQPQHF
d_call: .; j_call: TRBJ1-1; clone_size: .; v_call: TRBV6-6; cdr3_nt: TGTGCCAGCAGTTACTCGACAACGGCATCGAACACTGAAGCTTTCTTT; cdr3_aa: CASSYSTTASNTEAFF
d_call: .; j_call: TRBJ2-1; clone_size: .; v_call: TRBV9; cdr3_nt: TGTGCCAGCAGCTTAGAGCCCCTACCCTACAATGAGCAGTTCTTC; cdr3_aa: CASSLEPLPYNEQFF
d_call: .; j_call: TRBJ1-5; clone_size: once; v_call: TRBV6-5; cdr3_nt: TGTGCCAGCAGTTACTCCGGACCAAATCAGCCCCAGCATTTT; cdr3_aa: CASSYSGPNQPQHF
d_call: .; j_call: TRBJ1-1; clone_size: .; v_call: TRBV5-1; cdr3_nt: TGCGCCAGCGGTTATAGGCCGAACACTGAAGCTTTCTTT; cdr3_aa: CASGYRPNTEAFF
d_call: TRBD1; j_call: TRBJ1-6; clone_size: .; v_call: TRBV7-8; cdr3_nt: TGTGCCAGCAGCTTAGAGTCCAGGGGGAGCTCCTATAATTCACCCCTCCACTTT; cdr3_aa: CASSLESRGSSYNSPLHF
d_call: TRBD1; j_call: TRBJ2-3; clone_size: .; v_call: TRBV27; cdr3_nt: TGTGCCAGCAGTAGTGGGACAGGCGGCACAGATACGCAGTATTTT; cdr3_aa: CASSSGTGGTDTQYF
d_call: .; j_call: TRBJ2-7; clone_size: .; v_call: TRBV6-6; cdr3_nt: TGTGCCAGCAGGTCCCCGGACATATACGAGCAGTACTTC; cdr3_aa: CASRSPDIYEQYF
d_call: TRBD1; j_call: TRBJ2-5; clone_size: .; v_call: TRBV4-1; cdr3_nt: TGCGCCAGCAGCCCATTAAGTACAGGGGGCCCCCTCGGAGAGACCCAGTACTTC; cdr3_aa: CASSPLSTGGPLGETQYF
d_call: TRBD1; j_call: TRBJ1-3; clone_size: .; v_call: TRBV19; cdr3_nt: TGTGCCAGTAGTATGGGCCCAGGGGGCTCTGGAAACACCATATATTTT; cdr3_aa: CASSMGPGGSGNTIYF
d_call: .; j_call: TRBJ1-1; clone_size: .; v_call: TRBV5-1; cdr3_nt: TGCGCCAGCAGCCCCATGGTCCGCACTGAAGCTTTCTTT; cdr3_aa: CASSPMVRTEAFF